Below are 22 T cell receptor beta chains sequenced from a single sample in a study of identical twins. TCRdb reanalysed the 5' RACE reads using MiXCR and keeps one entry per CDR3 protein. The sample shows roughly 570,000 distinct CDR3 sequences, 7.5% to 10% of them seen only once. Another study also made use of these data, one on yellow fever vaccine responses in identical twins.

The sample was PBMCs. All receptors come from a woman under 30 in good health.

The chain uses TRBV6-2 or TRBV6-3 and TRBJ2-1; unclear D gene. The CDR3 totals 16 residues. From germline, CDR1 is MNHEY and CDR2 SVGEGT. Between the trimmed V and J ends, which lost 2 bases and 3 bases, there was a span of 14 bases. The CDR3 spells CASSYISTNGYNEQFF. DNA for the CDR3: TGTGCCAGCAGTTACATTAGTACTAACGGCTACAATGAGCAGTTCTTC.

The table lists this clonotype with many counts. CDR3 residues: CASSHQGYEQYF. CDR3 coding DNA: TGCGCCAGCAGCCACCAGGGCTACGAGCAGTACTTC. This rearrangement joins TRBV5-1 to TRBJ2-7; D might be TRBD1 (5 bases). Trimming cost V 4 bases and J 3 bases, with 8 bases left between them. Germline-derived CDR1 and CDR2 are SGHRS and YFSETQ. CDR3 length: 12 residues.

This clonotype was counted ten times or more. The chain recombines TRBV12-3 or TRBV12-4 with TRBJ2-7, with D tentatively TRBD2 (5 bases). Trimming took 2 bases from V and 3 from J, leaving 14 bases between them. The CDR3 is 15 amino acids. CDR3: CASSLRSGVGYEQYF. The CDR3 nucleotides read TGTGCCAGCAGTTTACGTTCCGGGGTCGGCTACGAGCAGTACTTC.

This clonotype showed up just a few times. The chain joins TRBV20-1 to TRBJ1-4; D is perhaps TRBD1 (5 bases). The CDR3 runs 14 residues. Germline V CDR1 and CDR2: DFQATT, SNEGSKA (reference sequence). The V and J ends lost 5 bases and 7 bases respectively, with 17 bases between them. This CDR3 reads CSALLGGVGEKLFF. The CDR3, as DNA: TGCAGTGCTCTGTTGGGGGGGGTTGGTGAAAAACTGTTTTTT.

The V and J genes are TRBV2 and TRBJ2-2, with D maybe TRBD1 (6 bases). The germline V gene has CDR1 SNHLY and CDR2 FYNNEI. The V and J ends lost 4 bases and 2 bases respectively, with 8 bases between them. This CDR3 is built from 14 residues. The CDR3 loop reads CASSVGANTGELFF. CDR3 DNA sequence: TGTGCCAGCAGTGTGGGGGCCAACACCGGGGAGCTGTTTTTT. Supplemented by reference TRBV2 and TRBJ2-2, the full variable domain reads EPEVTQTPSHQVTQMGQEVILRCVPISNHLYFYWYRQILGQKVEFLVSFYNNEISEKSEIFDDQFSVERPDGSNFTLKIRSTKLEDSAMYFCASSVGANTGELFFGEGSRLTVL.

This clonotype turned up a few times. The chain combines TRBV7-9 with TRBJ1-4; 8 bases agree with TRBD1. V was clipped by 6 bases and J by 8 bases; unmatched bases: 8. The CDR3 length is 14 residues. Germline values: CDR1 SEHNR, CDR2 FQNEAQ (reference sequence). CDR3 in DNA: TGTGCCAGCAGTCTAACCGGACAGGGCGAAAAACTGTTTTTT. This codes for CASSLTGQGEKLFF. The entire variable domain, with the rest obtained from reference TRBV7-9 and TRBJ1-4, is as follows: DTGVSQNPRHKITKRGQNVTFRCDPISEHNRLYWYRQTLGQGPEFLTYFQNEAQLEKSRLLSDRFSAERPKGSFSTLEIQRTEQGDSAMYLCASSLTGQGEKLFFGSGTQLSVL.

J is TRBJ2-7 and V is TRBV24-1, with TRBD2 identical over 7 bases. This CDR3 region has 16 residues. V lost 2 bases and J lost 1; bases outside the gene matches: 7. Germline-derived CDR1 and CDR2 are KGHDR and SFDVKD. CDR3 DNA: TGTGCCACCAGTGATTACGGGGGGTTACCATCCTACGAGCAGTACTTC. Amino acids: CATSDYGGLPSYEQYF.

This clonotype was detected a few times. The chain recombines TRBV6-1 with TRBJ2-7, with 12 bases identical to TRBD1. The CDR3 length is 14 residues. V shed 8 bases, J shed 7 bases, and the junction held 9 bases outside the gene matches. Germline CDR1 MNHNS, CDR2 SASEGT. The CDR3 DNA is TGTGCCAGCGGTACCGGGACAGGGGGCTTAGAGCAGTACTTC. This encodes CASGTGTGGLEQYF.

This sequence joins TRBV7-2 and TRBJ2-4; D perhaps matches TRBD2 (6 bases). Germline loops: CDR1 SGHTA, CDR2 FQGNSA. V was shortened by 1 base and J by 6 bases, with 13 bases between the two germline ends. The CDR3 is 15 residues long. Here the CDR3 DNA reads TGTGCCAGCAGCTTAGTTGGAGGGCGAAGAAACATTCAGTACTTC. Translated: CASSLVGGRRNIQYF.

This clonotype was recorded many times. The chain couples TRBV7-6 to TRBJ2-1; 13 positions match TRBD2. V dropped 4 bases and J dropped 1; count of bases not matched to a gene: 10. This CDR3 region has 19 residues. CDR1 SGHVS and CDR2 FNYEAQ come from the germline V gene. CDR3 bases: TGTGCCAGCAGCTCGGGACTAGCGGGGCCTCTGGGGTCCTACAATGAGCAGTTCTTC. Translating it yields CASSSGLAGPLGSYNEQFF.

This clonotype was counted many times. The CDR3: CSAVAEYETGVSPLHF. CDR3 coding DNA: TGCAGTGCTGTGGCAGAATATGAGACAGGGGTTTCCCCCCTCCACTTT. The chain combines TRBV20-1 with TRBJ1-6, with 8 bases aligning to TRBD1. Per the germline V gene, CDR1 is DFQATT and CDR2 is SNEGSKA (reference sequence). The length of the CDR3 is 16 residues. Losses at the gene ends were 5 bases for V and 13 bases for J; bases not matched to a gene: 19.

This chain connects TRBV5-1 to TRBJ2-1, with TRBD2 matching 9 bases. Germline CDR1 is SGHRS and CDR2 is YFSETQ. The CDR3 totals 15 residues. Germline trimming cut 3 bases from V and 4 bases from J; bases unmatched to any gene: 5. CDR3 residues: CASSSLGLAYNEQFF. CDR3 DNA: TGCGCCAGCAGCTCCCTGGGACTAGCTTACAATGAGCAGTTCTTC.

The gene calls are TRBV12-3 or TRBV12-4 and TRBJ2-7; 8 bases match TRBD2. With 6 bases clipped from V and 2 bases from J, the junction kept 9 bases outside the gene matches. The CDR3 loop spans 15 amino acids. The CDR3 reads CASSPSGGPPYEQYF. The DNA of the CDR3 is TGTGCCAGCAGCCCCTCGGGGGGGCCTCCCTACGAGCAGTACTTC.

This clonotype was detected a few times. V and J are TRBV20-1 and TRBJ1-2; D is ambiguous. The V end lost 2 bases, the J end lost 4 bases, and 5 bases lay between the germline ends. This CDR3 comprises 11 residues. The germline CDR1 and CDR2 sequences are DFQATT and SNEGSKA (reference sequence). The CDR3 protein is CSARRSYGYTF. Written as DNA, the CDR3 is TGCAGTGCTAGACGATCCTATGGCTACACCTTC.

This clonotype was found a few times. This rearrangement joins TRBV12-3 or TRBV12-4 to TRBJ2-3, with 10 bases lining up with TRBD2. Trimming cost V 6 bases and J 6 bases; bases outside gene matches: 6. This CDR3 has 14 residues. The CDR3 nucleotides are TGTGCCAGCAGGATACTAGCGGGGCCCGATACGCAGTATTTT. Translated, it gives CASRILAGPDTQYF.

This clonotype was observed a few times. The chain uses TRBV7-9 and TRBJ2-2; weak D call: TRBD1 (6 bases). Germline-derived CDR1 and CDR2 are SEHNR and FQNEAQ (reference sequence). Trimming took 3 bases from V and 3 from J, leaving 8 bases between them. The CDR3 runs 14 residues. The CDR3: CASSLDSYTGELFF. The CDR3 DNA reads as TGTGCCAGCAGCTTGGACAGTTACACCGGGGAGCTGTTTTTT. Combining the CDR3 with reference TRBV7-9 and TRBJ2-2 gives the whole variable domain DTGVSQNPRHKITKRGQNVTFRCDPISEHNRLYWYRQTLGQGPEFLTYFQNEAQLEKSRLLSDRFSAERPKGSFSTLEIQRTEQGDSAMYLCASSLDSYTGELFFGEGSRLTVL.

The J gene is TRBJ2-7, the V gene TRBV3-1, with D perhaps matching TRBD1 (5 bases). The CDR3 runs 14 residues. Trimming removed 4 bases at V and 6 bases at J, with 16 bases between. Germline V gene lookup returns CDR1 LGHDT and CDR2 YNNKEL (reference sequence). This chain's CDR3 is CASSRTIEGIEQYF. The CDR3 DNA reads as TGTGCCAGCAGCCGGACAATCGAAGGGATCGAGCAGTACTTC.

V and J are TRBV28 and TRBJ2-5; D unresolved. V shed 6 bases and J shed 8 bases, with 16 bases lying between them. This CDR3 comprises 13 residues. Germline V gives CDR1 MDHEN, CDR2 SYDVKM. The CDR3 DNA sequence: TGTGCCAGCAGGGACCGACTCGTTGGAACCCAGTACTTC. Protein sequence: CASRDRLVGTQYF.

The table lists this clonotype with a few counts. Written as DNA, the CDR3 is TGTGCCAGCAGTGTTATAGCGGGCACAGATACGCAGTATTTT. It translates to CASSVIAGTDTQYF. This sequence joins TRBV27 and TRBJ2-3; the D gene is possibly TRBD2 (6 bases). Looked up from germline, CDR1 is MNHEY and CDR2 is SMNVEV (reference sequence). Trimming removed 5 bases at V and 1 base at J, with 10 bases between. The CDR3 extends over 14 amino acids.

This clonotype was detected ten times or more. This chain connects TRBV9 to TRBJ2-3, with TRBD2 identical over 12 bases. The germline CDR1 and CDR2 sequences are SGDLS and YYNGEE. V was clipped by 0 bases and J by 1 base; unmatched bases: 9. This CDR3 spans 19 amino acids. The CDR3 loop is CASSVAGLAGGPGTDTQYF. In DNA, the CDR3 is TGTGCCAGCAGCGTAGCTGGGCTAGCGGGGGGGCCGGGCACAGATACGCAGTATTTT.

This clonotype was counted many times. The chain has TRBV12-3 or TRBV12-4 and TRBJ2-7; D may be TRBD2 (6 bases). This CDR3 spans 15 amino acids. Trimming cost V 6 bases and J 0 bases, with 15 bases left between them. DNA of the CDR3: TGTGCCAGCAGCCTGGGACTTGGGGTCTCCTACGAGCAGTACTTC. It is translated as CASSLGLGVSYEQYF.

J is TRBJ2-7 and V is TRBV6-1; 9 bases are shared with TRBD2. Germline values: CDR1 MNHNS, CDR2 SASEGT. The V segment lost 6 bases and the J segment 4 bases; nucleotides outside the gene matches: 10. The CDR3 totals 15 residues. DNA of the CDR3: TGTGCCAGCAGCCCCCTAGCGGGGTTCGATTACGAGCAGTACTTC. Translation gives CASSPLAGFDYEQYF.